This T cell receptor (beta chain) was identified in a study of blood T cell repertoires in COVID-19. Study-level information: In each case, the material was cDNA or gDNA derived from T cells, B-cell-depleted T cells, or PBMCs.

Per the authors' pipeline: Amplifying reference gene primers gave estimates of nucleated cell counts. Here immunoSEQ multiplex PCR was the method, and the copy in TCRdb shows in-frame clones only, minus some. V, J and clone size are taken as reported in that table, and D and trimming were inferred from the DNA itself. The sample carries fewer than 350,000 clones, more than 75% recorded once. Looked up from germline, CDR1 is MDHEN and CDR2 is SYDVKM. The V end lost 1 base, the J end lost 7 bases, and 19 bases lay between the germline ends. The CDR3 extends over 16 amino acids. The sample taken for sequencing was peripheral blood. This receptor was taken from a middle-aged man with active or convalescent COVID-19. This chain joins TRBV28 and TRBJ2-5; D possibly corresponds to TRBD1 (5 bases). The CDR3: CASSLSDSPSDGTQYF. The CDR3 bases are TGTGCCAGCAGTTTATCCGACAGCCCCTCAGATGGGACCCAGTACTTC.